The clone carrying this TCR beta chain was counted a few times. The data belong to a study of regulatory T cells in long-lasting Graves disease. Time point of the sample: persistent/refractory GD, antithyroid drugs over 5 years with positive TRAb. PBMCs were the source of the RNA used for TCR sequencing. Libraries of TCR beta came from iRepertoire HTBI primers plus Arm-PCR of CDR3 regions. Using its own MiXCR run on the multiplex PCR reads, TCRdb lists one record per CDR3 protein. The sample contains 250,000 to 300,000 distinct CDR3 sequences, 20% to 25% of which appear only once. The source material was peripheral blood mononuclear cells (PBMCs), sampled when the disease was refractory, from a patient treated with antithyroid drugs. The TCR was taken from a female donor with Graves disease.

In DNA form, the CDR3 reads TGCGCCAGCAGCCACCAGGGAGACGGGGGGGGCTACACCTTC. Protein: CASSHQGDGGGYTF. The rearrangement joins TRBV4-3 to TRBJ1-2; TRBD1 might be the D (5 bases). Trimming pared 3 bases from V and 8 bases from J, leaving 16 bases between. The CDR3 sequence is 14 residues long. Germline V gene lookup returns CDR1 LGHNA and CDR2 YSLEER.